This T cell receptor beta chain is drawn from a study of siplizumab effects on memory and regulatory T cells. Study results and caveats: Siplizumab significantly decreased alloreactive sequences from unstimulated CD4+ memory cells. Tregs that proliferated in siplizumab cultures did not have their suppressive function confirmed. Roughly 80-97% of proliferating CD4+ or CD8+ clones defied assignment to a naive or memory phenotype.

Note on this clone: Its antigen is currently unknown.

The V gene's germline CDR1 is SGHTA and CDR2 FQGTGA. V trimming: 4 bases; J trimming: 4 bases; junction bases outside the gene matches: 6. CDR3 length: 14 amino acids. Measured with immunoSEQ multiplex PCR; TCRdb has only the in-frame clones, and not every one. The sample carries over 85,000 clones, 85% to 95% recorded once. The specimen sequenced was non-Treg CD4+ T cells sorted from blood. This TCR came from a human donor in good health. V is TRBV7-3 and J is TRBJ1-2, with TRBD1 matching 7 bases. The CDR3 DNA follows: TGTGCCAGCAGCTATTCCGGGACAGCCTATGGCTACACCTTC. Translating it yields CASSYSGTAYGYTF.